One sample yielded the 21 T cell receptor beta chains listed below, sequenced in a study of T cells after yellow fever vaccination. TCRdb independently ran MiXCR on the 5' RACE reads; one entry per CDR3 protein. The table lists 250,000 to 300,000 distinct CDR3 sequences, roughly 8.7% of them singletons. The sample was CD4+ T cells sorted from PBMCs, taken 5 days after the yellow fever booster vaccination. The receptor source for this set is a young man who received the YFV17D yellow fever vaccine.

This clonotype was detected many times. J is TRBJ2-1 and V is TRBV20-1; TRBD1 aligns across 8 bases. Germline CDR1 is DFQATT and CDR2 is SNEGSKA (reference sequence). The junction had 8 bases not matched to a gene; V was cut back by 6 bases and J by 4 bases. This CDR3 is 14 amino acids long. CDR3 DNA sequence: TGCAGTGCCTCCGGGACAGGAGATTACAATGAGCAGTTCTTC. This codes for CSASGTGDYNEQFF.

This clonotype showed up just a few times. The chain is built from TRBV18 and TRBJ2-6; TRBD1 or TRBD2 may be the D gene (5 bases each). Germline V gene data show CDR1 as KGHSH and CDR2 as LQKENI. V was pared by 5 bases and J by 2 bases, with 13 bases between. This CDR3 region has 16 residues. The CDR3 DNA reads TGTGCCAGCTCAGCGTCCGGGGCGGCTGGGGCCAACGTCCTGACTTTC. It encodes CASSASGAAGANVLTF.

DNA for the CDR3: TGTGCCAGCAGCCCCCCGGGCGGCTACGAGCAGTACTTC. It codes for CASSPPGGYEQYF. The chain carries TRBV7-2 and TRBJ2-7, with unresolved D. Germline V gives CDR1 SGHTA, CDR2 FQGNSA. Between the trimmed V and J ends, which lost 5 bases and 3 bases, there was a span of 11 bases. The CDR3 totals 13 residues. The variable domain in full, completed from reference TRBV7-2 and TRBJ2-7, reads GAGVSQSPSNKVTEKGKDVELRCDPISGHTALYWYRQSLGQGLEFLIYFQGNSAPDKSGLPSDRFSAERTGGSVSTLTIQRTQQEDSAVYLCASSPPGGYEQYFGPGTRLTVT.

The rearrangement joins TRBV12-3 or TRBV12-4 to TRBJ2-3; no clear D. V lost 3 bases, J lost 5 bases, and 6 bases lay in between. The CDR3 spans 12 residues. CDR3 coding DNA: TGTGCCAGCAGTTTCAGTCAAGATACGCAGTATTTT. Translating gives CASSFSQDTQYF.

The chain employs TRBV4-3 and TRBJ2-7; D is tentatively TRBD1 or TRBD2 (6 bases each). The CDR3 totals 15 residues. V was shortened by 0 bases and J by 6 bases, with 15 bases between the two germline ends. The germline V gene encodes CDR1 LGHNA and CDR2 YSLEER. In nucleotides, the CDR3 is TGCGCCAGCAGCCAAGACCAACTCGGGGGCAGCGAGCAGTACTTC. Protein sequence: CASSQDQLGGSEQYF.

The chain carries TRBV19 and TRBJ2-2; D unresolved. Germline V gene sequence: CDR1 LNHDA, CDR2 SQIVND (reference sequence). This CDR3 has 15 residues. V lost 2 bases and J lost 0, with 7 bases in between. CDR3 protein: CASSILQANTGELFF. CDR3 DNA: TGTGCCAGTAGTATATTACAAGCGAACACCGGGGAGCTGTTTTTT.

A few counts support this clonotype. V gene TRBV6-5 combines with J gene TRBJ1-5; perhaps TRBD1 as D (5 bases). Trimming pared 0 bases from V and 2 bases from J, leaving 8 bases between. Germline lookup yields CDR1 MNHEY and CDR2 SVGAGI. The CDR3 loop spans 15 amino acids. CDR3 sequence: CASSYSGVRNQPQHF. CDR3 DNA sequence: TGTGCCAGCAGTTACTCAGGGGTGCGCAATCAGCCCCAGCATTTT.

This clonotype was detected many times. The V and J genes are TRBV6-2 or TRBV6-3 and TRBJ2-1; D remains ambiguous. V was clipped by 8 bases and J by 5 bases, with 19 bases between them. The CDR3 is 15 amino acids. The germline V gene has CDR1 MNHEY and CDR2 SVGEGT. The CDR3 nucleotides are TGTGCCAGCGGCCGGCGTCGGAATCCACACAATGAGCAGTTCTTC. This encodes CASGRRRNPHNEQFF.

This clonotype was counted many times. V and J are TRBV28 and TRBJ2-5; 8 bases line up with TRBD2. This CDR3 has 12 residues. Looked up from germline, CDR1 is MDHEN and CDR2 is SYDVKM. V dropped 6 bases and J dropped 5; count of bases not matched to a gene: 2. The CDR3 reads CASRAGDETQYF. The CDR3 DNA reads TGTGCCAGCAGAGCGGGGGACGAGACCCAGTACTTC.

This clonotype was detected ten times or more. The chain uses TRBV7-2 and TRBJ2-2; no clear D. The V end lost 1 base, the J end lost 8 bases, and 11 bases lay between the germline ends. Germline V lookup: CDR1 SGHTA, CDR2 FQGNSA. CDR3 length: 14 amino acids. The CDR3 spells CASSLDTGWGELFF. Here the CDR3 DNA reads TGTGCCAGCAGCTTAGATACGGGTTGGGGGGAGCTGTTTTTT.

V gene TRBV5-1 combines with J gene TRBJ2-5; D ambiguous. The V gene's germline CDR1 is SGHRS and CDR2 YFSETQ. CDR3 length: 14 residues. Trimming shortened V by 2 bases and J by 2 bases, and 10 bases separated the two germline ends. Here the CDR3 reads CASSLERSQETQYF. The CDR3 coding sequence is TGCGCCAGCAGCTTAGAACGTTCACAAGAGACCCAGTACTTC.

This clonotype was detected many times. The gene calls are TRBV4-3 and TRBJ2-7, with TRBD2 matching 12 bases. The CDR3 totals 17 residues. Germline V gives CDR1 LGHNA, CDR2 YSLEER. V lost 0 bases and J lost 4; bases outside the gene matches: 7. Written as DNA, the CDR3 is TGCGCCAGCAGCCAAGATGAGGCTAGCGGGGGGGGTTACGAGCAGTACGTC. Its protein product is CASSQDEASGGGYEQYV.

Only a few counts were recorded for this clonotype. The chain joins TRBV24-1 to TRBJ2-1; no definite D call. The CDR3 covers 13 residues. V was pared by 2 bases and J by 10 bases, with 11 bases between. From germline, CDR1 is KGHDR and CDR2 SFDVKD. CDR3 coding DNA: TGTGCCACCAGTGATTCTACCCGCACCGAGCAGTTCTTC. This translates into CATSDSTRTEQFF.

The chain employs TRBV12-3 or TRBV12-4 and TRBJ2-1, with a weak D call TRBD1 (6 bases). Between the trimmed V and J ends, which lost 6 bases and 4 bases, there was a span of 16 bases. There are 15 residues in the CDR3. The chain's CDR3 is CASSQDSRLYNEQFF. In DNA form, the CDR3 reads TGTGCCAGCAGCCAGGACAGTCGACTATACAATGAGCAGTTCTTC.

The rearrangement links TRBV7-8 to TRBJ2-7, with a weak D call TRBD2 (5 bases). From germline, CDR1 is SGHVS and CDR2 FQNEAQ. The length of the CDR3 is 16 residues. Trimming took off 0 bases at V and 4 bases at J, with 16 bases between the two ends. DNA for the CDR3: TGTGCCAGCAGCTTAGCGAGAGGGATAGGGAAATACGAGCAGTACTTC. Translated, it gives CASSLARGIGKYEQYF.

The chain combines TRBV6-6 with TRBJ2-2; the D is unclear. The CDR3 extends over 13 amino acids. Trimming stripped 8 bases from V and 3 bases from J, with 10 bases between. In germline, CDR1 is MNHNY, CDR2 SVGAGI (reference sequence). DNA for the CDR3: TGTGCCAGCCAATCTGCTGACACCGGGGAGCTGTTTTTT. Translation gives CASQSADTGELFF.

The genes are TRBV11-2 and TRBJ2-7; 9 nucleotides agree with TRBD2. The CDR3 totals 16 residues. Losses at the gene ends were 6 bases for V and 2 bases for J; bases not matched to a gene: 11. CDR1 is SGHAT and CDR2 is FQNNGV in the germline V gene. The CDR3 DNA follows: TGTGCCAGCAGGCACACACTTAGCGGGGGCGCCTACGAGCAGTACTTC. As protein: CASRHTLSGGAYEQYF.

The genes are TRBV6-2 or TRBV6-3 and TRBJ1-5; no definite D call. In germline, CDR1 is MNHEY, CDR2 SVGEGT. The CDR3 length is 15 residues. Trimming took 5 bases from V and 1 from J, leaving 12 bases between them. The CDR3 coding sequence is TGTGCCAGCAGTGCCCCGGGAGCAAGCAATCAGCCCCAGCATTTT. Translating gives CASSAPGASNQPQHF.

In this sample, this clonotype turned up a few times. This rearrangement joins TRBV19 to TRBJ1-1; D not certain. The germline V gene encodes CDR1 LNHDA and CDR2 SQIVND (reference sequence). The CDR3 totals 13 residues. Trimming shortened V by 7 bases and J by 4 bases, and 13 bases separated the two germline ends. The CDR3, as DNA: TGTGCCAGTACCCTTGACGTGGGCACTGAAGCTTTCTTT. Amino acids: CASTLDVGTEAFF.

This clonotype showed up just a few times. The CDR3 coding sequence is TGCGCCAGCAGCTTGGGGCGAACCCGGGAAGCGCAGTATTTT. Its protein is CASSLGRTREAQYF. The chain recombines TRBV5-1 with TRBJ2-3, with D maybe TRBD2 (5 bases). The germline V and J ends were trimmed by 0 bases and 10 bases, with 15 bases remaining between them. In germline, CDR1 is SGHRS, CDR2 YFSETQ. The CDR3 consists of 14 residues. Variable domain in full (rest from reference TRBV5-1 and TRBJ2-3): KAGVTQTPRYLIKTRGQQVTLSCSPISGHRSVSWYQQTPGQGLQFLFEYFSETQRNKGNFPGRFSGRQFSNSRSEMNVSTLELGDSALYLCASSLGRTREAQYFGPGTRLTVL.

The chain recombines TRBV25-1 with TRBJ1-5; possible D gene TRBD1, 5 bases. V dropped 11 bases and J dropped 2 bases, with 13 bases sitting between them. Per the germline V gene, CDR1 is MGHDK and CDR2 is SYGVNS. This CDR3 has 13 residues. In nucleotides, the CDR3 is TGTGCCGCTGGAGGGGTTGGCAATCAGCCCCAGCATTTT. This codes for CAAGGVGNQPQHF.